The TCR beta chain under discussion was sequenced for a study of blood T cell repertoires in COVID-19. For the study at large: Collection of acute and convalescent COVID-19 samples took place in the United States, Italy and Spain.

Clones were read by immunoSEQ multiplex PCR, and TCRdb kept only the in-frame ones, dropping some. The sample has over 200,000 clones, approximately 78% seen once. This clone appeared once. V lost 4 bases and J lost 2; bases outside the gene matches: 1. The CDR3 loop spans 15 amino acids. Germline V lookup: CDR1 WNHNN, CDR2 SYGVQD (reference sequence). This clonotype originated in a man in his forties who had recovered from COVID-19. Sample: PBMCs or T cells enriched from blood (not recorded which). The chain links TRBV10-1 to TRBJ2-7; TRBD2 matches 14 bases. CDR3 loop: CASSGTSGGTYEQYF. The CDR3 nucleotides are TGCGCCAGCAGTGGGACTAGCGGGGGGACCTACGAGCAGTACTTC.